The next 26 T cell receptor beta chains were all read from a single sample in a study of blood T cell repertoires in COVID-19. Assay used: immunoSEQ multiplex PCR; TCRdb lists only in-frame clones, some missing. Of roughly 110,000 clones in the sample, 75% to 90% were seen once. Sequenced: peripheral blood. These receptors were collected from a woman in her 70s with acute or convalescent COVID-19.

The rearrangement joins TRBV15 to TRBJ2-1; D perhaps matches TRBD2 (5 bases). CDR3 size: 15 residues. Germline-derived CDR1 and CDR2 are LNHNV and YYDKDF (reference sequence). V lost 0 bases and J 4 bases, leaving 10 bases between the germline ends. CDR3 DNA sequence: TGTGCCACCAGCAGAGATCTGTCGGGGTACAATGAGCAGTTCTTC. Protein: CATSRDLSGYNEQFF.

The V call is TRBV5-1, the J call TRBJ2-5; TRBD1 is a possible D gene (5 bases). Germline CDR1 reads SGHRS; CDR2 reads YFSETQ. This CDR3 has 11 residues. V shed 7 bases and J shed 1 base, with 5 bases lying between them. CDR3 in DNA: TGCGCCAGCGGGGCCCAAGAGACCCAGTACTTC. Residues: CASGAQETQYF.

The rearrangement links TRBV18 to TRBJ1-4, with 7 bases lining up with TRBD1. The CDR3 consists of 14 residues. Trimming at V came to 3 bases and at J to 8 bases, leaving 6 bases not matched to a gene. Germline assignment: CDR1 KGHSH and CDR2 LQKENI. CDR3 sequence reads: CASSPRDRREKLFF. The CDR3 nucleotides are TGTGCCAGCTCACCCCGGGACAGACGCGAAAAACTGTTTTTT.

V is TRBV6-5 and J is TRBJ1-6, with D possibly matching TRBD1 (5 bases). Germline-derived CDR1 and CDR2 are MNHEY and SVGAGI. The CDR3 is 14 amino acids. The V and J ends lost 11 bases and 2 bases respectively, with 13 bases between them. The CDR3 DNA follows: TGTGCCGCGGGGAGGACAACCTATAATTCACCCCTCCACTTT. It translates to CAAGRTTYNSPLHF.

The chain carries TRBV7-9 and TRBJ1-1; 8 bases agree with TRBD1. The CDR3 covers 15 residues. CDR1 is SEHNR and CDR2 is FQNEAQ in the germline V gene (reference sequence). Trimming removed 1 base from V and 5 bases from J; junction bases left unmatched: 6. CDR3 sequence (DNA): TGTGCCAGCAGCTTAGAGGGACAGGTAGTAACTGAAGCTTTCTTT. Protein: CASSLEGQVVTEAFF.

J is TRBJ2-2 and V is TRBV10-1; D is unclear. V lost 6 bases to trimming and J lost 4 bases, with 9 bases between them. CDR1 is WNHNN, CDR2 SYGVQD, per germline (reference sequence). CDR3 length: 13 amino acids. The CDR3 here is CASSQVTTGELFF. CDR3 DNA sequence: TGCGCCAGCAGCCAGGTTACCACCGGGGAGCTGTTTTTT.

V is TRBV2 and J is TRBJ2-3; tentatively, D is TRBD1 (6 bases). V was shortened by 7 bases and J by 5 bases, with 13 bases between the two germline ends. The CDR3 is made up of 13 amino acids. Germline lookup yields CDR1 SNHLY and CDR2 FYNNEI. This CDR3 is CASTQGIGDTQYF. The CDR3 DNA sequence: TGTGCCAGCACCCAGGGGATAGGAGATACGCAGTATTTT.

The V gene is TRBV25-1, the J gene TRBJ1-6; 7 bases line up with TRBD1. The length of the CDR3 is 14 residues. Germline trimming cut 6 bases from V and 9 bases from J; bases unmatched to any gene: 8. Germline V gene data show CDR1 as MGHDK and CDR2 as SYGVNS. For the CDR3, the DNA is TGTGCCAGCAGACCCGGGACAGACGGTTCACCCCTCCACTTT. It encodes CASRPGTDGSPLHF.

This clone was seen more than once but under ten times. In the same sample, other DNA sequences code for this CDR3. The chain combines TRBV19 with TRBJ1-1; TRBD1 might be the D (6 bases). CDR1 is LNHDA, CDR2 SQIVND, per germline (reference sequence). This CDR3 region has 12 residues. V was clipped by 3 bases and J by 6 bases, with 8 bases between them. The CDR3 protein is CASSIKGAEAFF. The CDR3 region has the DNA TGTGCCAGTAGTATTAAGGGGGCTGAAGCTTTCTTT.

The CDR3 DNA follows: TGTGCCACCAGCTCCTACAACGGGGGGAACAATGAGCAGTTCTTC. It specifies CATSSYNGGNNEQFF. The genes are TRBV15 and TRBJ2-1; 7 nucleotides agree with TRBD2. Germline CDR1 and CDR2: LNHNV and YYDKDF (reference sequence). The CDR3 spans 15 residues. J lost 5 bases, V lost 5 bases, and 9 bases had no gene match.

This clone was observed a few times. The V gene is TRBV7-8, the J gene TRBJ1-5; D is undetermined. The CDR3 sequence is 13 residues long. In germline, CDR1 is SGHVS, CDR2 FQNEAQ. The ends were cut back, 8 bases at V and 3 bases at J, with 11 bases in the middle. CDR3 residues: CASAQAYNQPQHF. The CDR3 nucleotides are TGTGCCAGCGCGCAGGCCTACAATCAGCCCCAGCATTTT.

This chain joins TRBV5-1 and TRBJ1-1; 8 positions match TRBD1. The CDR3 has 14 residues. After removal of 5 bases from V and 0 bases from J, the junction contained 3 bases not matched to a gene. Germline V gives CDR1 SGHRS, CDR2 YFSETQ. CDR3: CASSTGGMNTEAFF. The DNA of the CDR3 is TGCGCCAGCAGTACAGGGGGAATGAACACTGAAGCTTTCTTT.

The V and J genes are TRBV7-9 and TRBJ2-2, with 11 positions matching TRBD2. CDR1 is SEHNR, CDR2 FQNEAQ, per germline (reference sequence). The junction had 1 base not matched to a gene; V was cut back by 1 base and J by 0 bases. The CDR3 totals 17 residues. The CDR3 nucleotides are TGTGCCAGCAGCTTAGGGGGACTAGCGGCGAACACCGGGGAGCTGTTTTTT. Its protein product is CASSLGGLAANTGELFF.

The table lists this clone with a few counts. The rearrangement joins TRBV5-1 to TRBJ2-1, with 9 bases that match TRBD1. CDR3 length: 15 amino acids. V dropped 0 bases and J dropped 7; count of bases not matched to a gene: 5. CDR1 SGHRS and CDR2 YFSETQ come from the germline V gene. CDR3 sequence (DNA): TGCGCCAGCAGCTTGGGGGACAGGGAGGGTAATGAGCAGTTCTTC. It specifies CASSLGDREGNEQFF.

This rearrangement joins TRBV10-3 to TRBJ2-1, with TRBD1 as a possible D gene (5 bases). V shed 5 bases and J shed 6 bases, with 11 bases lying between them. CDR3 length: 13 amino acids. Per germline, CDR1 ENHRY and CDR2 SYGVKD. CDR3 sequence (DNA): TGTGCCATCAGTCCAGGGTTGGGCAATGAGCAGTTCTTC. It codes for CAISPGLGNEQFF.

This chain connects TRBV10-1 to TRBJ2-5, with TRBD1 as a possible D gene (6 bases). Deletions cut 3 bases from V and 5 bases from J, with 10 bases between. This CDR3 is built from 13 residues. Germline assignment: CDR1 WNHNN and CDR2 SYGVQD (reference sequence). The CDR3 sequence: CASSEGQPETQYF. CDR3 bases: TGCGCCAGCAGTGAAGGACAGCCGGAGACCCAGTACTTC.

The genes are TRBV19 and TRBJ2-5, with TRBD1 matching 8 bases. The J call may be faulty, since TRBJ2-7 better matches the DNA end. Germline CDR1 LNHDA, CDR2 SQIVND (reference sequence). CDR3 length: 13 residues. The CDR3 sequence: CASRRTGQDEQYF. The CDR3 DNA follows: TGTGCCAGTAGAAGGACAGGGCAGGACGAGCAGTACTTC.

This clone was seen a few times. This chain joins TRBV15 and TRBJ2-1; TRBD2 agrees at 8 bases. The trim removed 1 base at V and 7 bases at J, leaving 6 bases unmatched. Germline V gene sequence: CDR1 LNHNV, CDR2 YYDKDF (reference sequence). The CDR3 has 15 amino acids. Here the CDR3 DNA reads TGTGCCACCAGCAGAGCGGGGGGGGCGAGAAATGAGCAGTTCTTC. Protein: CATSRAGGARNEQFF. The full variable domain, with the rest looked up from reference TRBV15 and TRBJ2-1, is DAMVIQNPRYQVTQFGKPVTLSCSQTLNHNVMYWYQQKSSQAPKLLFHYYDKDFNNEADTPDNFQSRRPNTSFCFLDIRSPGLGDTAMYLCATSRAGGARNEQFFGPGTRLTVL.

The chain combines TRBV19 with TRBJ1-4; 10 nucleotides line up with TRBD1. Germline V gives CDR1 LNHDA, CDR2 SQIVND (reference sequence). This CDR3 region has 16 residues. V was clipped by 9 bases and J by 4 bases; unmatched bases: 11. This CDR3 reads CASRQGAAGSNEKLFF. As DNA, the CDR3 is TGTGCCAGCAGACAGGGGGCCGCGGGGAGTAATGAAAAACTGTTTTTT.

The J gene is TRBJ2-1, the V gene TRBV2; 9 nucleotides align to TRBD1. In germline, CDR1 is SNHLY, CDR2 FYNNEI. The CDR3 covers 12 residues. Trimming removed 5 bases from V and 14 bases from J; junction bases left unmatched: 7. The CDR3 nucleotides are TGTGCCAGCAGTTCAACCGGGACAGGGAAGTTCTTC. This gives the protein CASSSTGTGKFF.

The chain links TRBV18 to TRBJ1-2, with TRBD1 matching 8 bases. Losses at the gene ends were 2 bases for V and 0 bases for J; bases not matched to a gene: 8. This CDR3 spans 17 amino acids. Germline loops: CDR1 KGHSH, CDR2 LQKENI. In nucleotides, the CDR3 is TGTGCCAGCTCACCAATACGACAGGGGATTTCTAACTATGGCTACACCTTC. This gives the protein CASSPIRQGISNYGYTF.

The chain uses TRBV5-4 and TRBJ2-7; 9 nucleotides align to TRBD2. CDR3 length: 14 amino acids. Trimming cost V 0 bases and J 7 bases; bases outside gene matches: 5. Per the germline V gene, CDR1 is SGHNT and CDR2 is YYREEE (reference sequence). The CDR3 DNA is TGTGCCAGCAGCTTGGACCCAGCGGGAGGAGAGCAGTACTTC. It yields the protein CASSLDPAGGEQYF.

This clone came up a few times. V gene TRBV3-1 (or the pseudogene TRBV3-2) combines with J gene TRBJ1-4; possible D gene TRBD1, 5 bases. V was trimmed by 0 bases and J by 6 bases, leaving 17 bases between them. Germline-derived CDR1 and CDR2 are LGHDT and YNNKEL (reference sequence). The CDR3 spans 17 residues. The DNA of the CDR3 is TGTGCCAGCAGCCAAGATTGGCAGGGCCAGAACGATGAAAAACTGTTTTTT. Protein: CASSQDWQGQNDEKLFF.

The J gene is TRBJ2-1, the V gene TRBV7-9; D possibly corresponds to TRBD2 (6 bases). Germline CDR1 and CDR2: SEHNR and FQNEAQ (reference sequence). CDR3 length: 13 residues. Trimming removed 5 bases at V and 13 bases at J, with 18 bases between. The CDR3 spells CASSPFTGVVQFF. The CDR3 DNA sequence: TGTGCCAGCAGCCCTTTCACGGGAGTTGTACAGTTCTTC.

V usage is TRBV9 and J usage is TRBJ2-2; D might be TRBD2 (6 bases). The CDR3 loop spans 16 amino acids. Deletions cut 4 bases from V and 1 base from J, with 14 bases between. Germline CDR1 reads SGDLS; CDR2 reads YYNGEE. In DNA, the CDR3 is TGTGCCAGCAGCCTGGGTGCAGCGGGGAACACCGGGGAGCTGTTTTTT. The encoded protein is CASSLGAAGNTGELFF.

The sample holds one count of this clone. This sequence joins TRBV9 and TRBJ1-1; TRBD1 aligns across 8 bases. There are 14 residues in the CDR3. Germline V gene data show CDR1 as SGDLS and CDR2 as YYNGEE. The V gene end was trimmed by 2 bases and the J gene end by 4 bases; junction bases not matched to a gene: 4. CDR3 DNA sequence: TGTGCCAGCAGCGTGACAGGGGAGGGCACTGAAGCTTTCTTT. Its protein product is CASSVTGEGTEAFF.